This is a list of T cell receptor beta chains from one sample in a study of metastatic and nonmetastatic thyroid tumors. TCRdb reprocessed the PCR reads via MiXCR. Among more than 70,000 clones listed, approximately 9% were seen once. Sequenced sample: blood. The receptors come from a female donor with papillary thyroid cancer or a benign thyroid nodule (not recorded which). Some clones in this sample may be carry-over from other donors' samples. CDR3s leave out the opening cysteine and the closing phenylalanine or tryptophan.

>TRBV28|TRBJ2-5
ASSYAAGWGRGETQY
>TRBV20-1|TRBJ2-7
SARPTGVYEQY
>TRBV11-2|TRBJ1-6
ASSEGTGNNSPLH
>TRBV11-2|TRBJ1-1
ASRITQGSEAF
>TRBV20-1|TRBJ2-3
SAIDFIGTDTQY
>TRBV11-2|TRBJ2-7
ASSPHNEQY
>TRBV30|TRBJ2-5
AWTGGETQY
>TRBV7-9|TRBJ1-4
ASSLGRTVTNEKLF
>TRBV5-1|TRBJ1-2
ASSYDRGTLYGYT
>TRBV28|TRBJ1-6
ASHEEYNSPLH
>TRBV5-1|TRBJ2-2
ATGTSGYTGELF
>TRBV11-2|TRBJ2-5
ASSSRGAGGQQTQY
>TRBV18|TRBJ1-4
ASSPNLQGEKLF
>TRBV20-1|TRBJ2-1
SAMRGGYNEQF
>TRBV9|TRBJ2-6
ASSVSGSGANVLT
>TRBV30|TRBJ1-2
AWSLGAGGNYGYT
>TRBV29-1|TRBJ2-3
SAISWTGGTDTQY
>TRBV6-1|TRBJ2-5
ASSELAGGQETQY